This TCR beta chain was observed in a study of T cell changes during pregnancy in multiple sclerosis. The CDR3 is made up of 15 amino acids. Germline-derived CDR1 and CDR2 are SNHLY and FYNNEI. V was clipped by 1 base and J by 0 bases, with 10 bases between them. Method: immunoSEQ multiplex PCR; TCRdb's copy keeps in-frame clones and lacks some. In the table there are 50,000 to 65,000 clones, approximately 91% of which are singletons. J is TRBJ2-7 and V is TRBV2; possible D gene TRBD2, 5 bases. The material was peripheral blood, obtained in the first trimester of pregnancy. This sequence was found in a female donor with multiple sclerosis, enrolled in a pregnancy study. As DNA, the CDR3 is TGTGCCAGCAGTGAAGGGACGGGGAGCTCCTACGAGCAGTACTTC. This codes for CASSEGTGSSYEQYF.